The rows below give T cell receptor beta chains drawn from one sample of a study of tumor-infiltrating lymphocytes in oesophageal squamous cell carcinoma. One entry per CDR3 protein results from TCRdb running MiXCR on the PCR reads. The sample holds some 10,000 distinct CDR3 sequences; under 60% are singletons and the top ten take about a third. The sequenced material came from esophageal tumor tissue. These receptors all come from a male donor with esophageal squamous cell carcinoma. The CDR3 runs from the conserved cysteine through the conserved F or W. D genes are given only for firm matches. Size is stated for part of the rows, as once, few or many counts, or as a class when the clone is expanded.

clone size	J gene	V gene	CDR3 length	D gene	CDR3 protein	CDR3 DNA
-	TRBJ2-1	TRBV28	14	TRBD1	CASSLVTGHNEQFF	TGTGCCAGCAGTTTAGTGACAGGGCACAATGAGCAGTTCTTC
many	TRBJ2-7	TRBV7-2	14	-	CASSFDRLSYEQYF	TGTGCCAGCAGCTTCGACAGGCTATCCTACGAGCAGTACTTC
once	TRBJ2-5	TRBV6-8	13	-	CASTVRSSETQYF	TGTGCCAGCACTGTAAGGAGCTCAGAGACCCAGTACTTC
few	TRBJ2-5	TRBV5-1	15	-	CASSISRQDEETQYF	TGCGCCAGCAGCATAAGCAGGCAAGATGAAGAGACCCAGTACTTC
-	TRBJ2-3	TRBV27	14	-	CASRKGQFTDTQYF	TGTGCCAGCAGAAAAGGACAGTTCACAGATACGCAGTATTTT
-	TRBJ2-4	TRBV12-3/TRBV12-4	15	TRBD1	CASSIGQGHYNEQYF	TGTGCCAGCAGTATTGGACAGGGGCACTACAATGAGCAGTACTTC
large	TRBJ2-3	TRBV6-1	12	-	CASSSPSDTQYF	TGTGCCAGCAGCTCCCCGTCAGATACGCAGTATTTT
-	TRBJ1-2	TRBV6-1	16	TRBD1	CASSEYRGLPNYGYTF	TGTGCCAGCAGTGAATACAGGGGGCTGCCTAACTATGGCTACACCTTC
-	TRBJ1-2	TRBV12-3/TRBV12-4	12	-	CASTQTNYGYTF	TGTGCCAGCACCCAAACTAACTATGGCTACACCTTC
-	TRBJ2-5	TRBV12-3/TRBV12-4	13	-	CASSLSPGETQYF	TGTGCCAGCAGCCTATCCCCAGGGGAGACCCAGTACTTC
few	TRBJ2-3	TRBV5-8	15	-	CASSLVTATIDTQYF	TGTGCCAGCAGCTTGGTGACAGCTACTATAGATACGCAGTATTTT
-	TRBJ2-1	TRBV6-1	19	TRBD1	CASSVRSRTGLSIINEQFF	TGTGCCAGCAGTGTCCGAAGTCGGACAGGGCTTTCAATTATCAATGAGCAGTTCTTC
once	TRBJ2-7	TRBV23-1	17	-	CASISVPASGSPHEQYF	TGCGCCAGCATTTCAGTTCCGGCGTCCGGGTCCCCCCACGAGCAGTACTTC
-	TRBJ1-5	TRBV7-9	18	-	CASSLEGGLGAVDQPQHF	TGTGCCAGCAGCTTAGAGGGGGGTTTGGGGGCCGTCGATCAGCCCCAGCATTTT
-	TRBJ2-3	TRBV6-2/TRBV6-3	14	-	CASVARGSTDTQYF	TGTGCCAGCGTTGCAAGAGGGAGCACAGATACGCAGTATTTT
few	TRBJ2-1	TRBV6-1	16	TRBD1	CASSEPGQGAYNEQFF	TGTGCCAGCAGCGAACCCGGACAGGGGGCCTACAATGAGCAGTTCTTC
-	TRBJ2-1	TRBV7-6	15	-	CASSLKGTPYNEQFF	TGTGCCAGCAGCTTAAAGGGGACTCCCTACAATGAGCAGTTCTTC
-	TRBJ2-3	TRBV6-2/TRBV6-3	15	-	CASSYSAQITDTQYF	TGTGCCAGCAGTTACTCAGCCCAGATCACAGATACGCAGTATTTT
-	TRBJ2-5	TRBV28	15	-	CASTAQSSYNSPLHF	TGTGCCAGCACTGCACAGAGCTCCTATAATTCACCCCTCCACTTC
-	TRBJ2-5	TRBV7-7	15	TRBD2	CASSPTLAGGETQYF	TGTGCTAGCAGCCCCACTCTCGCGGGAGGGGAGACCCAGTACTTC
-	TRBJ1-4	TRBV7-6	13	-	CASSLSGDEKLFF	TGTGCCAGCAGCTTATCGGGGGATGAAAAACTGTTTTTT
few	TRBJ2-5	TRBV6-6	10	-	CASSYGVPHF	TGTGCCAGCAGTTACGGAGTCCCGCACTTC
-	TRBJ2-7	TRBV7-2	16	TRBD1	CASSLGRDRALDEQYF	TGTGCCAGCAGCTTAGGGCGGGACAGGGCTTTGGATGAGCAGTACTTC
-	TRBJ2-3	TRBV7-6	15	-	CASSQLAISTDTQYF	TGTGCCAGCAGCCAACTTGCAATCAGCACAGATACGCAGTATTTT
-	TRBJ2-7	TRBV6-5	12	-	CASSYLLYEQYF	TGTGCCAGCAGTTACTTGCTATACGAGCAGTACTTC
medium-sized	TRBJ2-3	TRBV24-1	15	TRBD2	CATSATSGSTDTQYF	TGTGCCACCAGTGCGACTAGCGGGAGCACAGATACGCAGTATTTT
-	TRBJ2-5	TRBV7-9	14	TRBD2	CASSLAVGGETQYF	TGTGCCAGCAGCTTAGCGGTCGGGGGGGAGACCCAGTACTTC
-	TRBJ2-5	TRBV12-3/TRBV12-4	15	-	CASSLNGGGQETQYF	TGTGCCAGCAGTTTGAACGGGGGTGGACAAGAGACCCAGTACTTC
once	TRBJ2-3	TRBV24-1	13	-	CATSDSITDTQYF	TGTGCCACCAGTGATTCCATCACAGATACGCAGTATTTT
-	TRBJ2-7	TRBV7-2	16	TRBD1	CASSSRDRGDYNEQYF	TGTGCCAGCAGCTCCCGGGACAGGGGGGACTACAATGAGCAGTACTTC
-	TRBJ1-4	TRBV7-1	12	-	CASSSVEEKLFF	TGTGCCAGCAGCTCCGTAGAGGAAAAACTGTTTTTT
-	TRBJ2-5	TRBV7-6	14	TRBD1	CASSRQGTGETQYF	TGTGCCAGCAGCCGACAGGGGACCGGAGAGACCCAGTACTTC
-	TRBJ1-5	TRBV7-3	14	-	CASSLRQLDQPQHF	TGTGCCAGCAGCTTAAGGCAGCTAGATCAGCCCCAGCATTTT
-	TRBJ2-3	TRBV12-5	11	-	CASGLSGELYF	TGTGCTAGTGGTTTGTCTGGGGAGCTGTATTTT
-	TRBJ2-7	TRBV7-2	12	-	CASSWSSYEQYF	TGTGCCAGCAGCTGGAGCTCCTACGAGCAGTACTTC
once	TRBJ2-1	TRBV10-3	24	TRBD1	CAISESNQGAKIGASRGRYNEQFF	TGTGCCATCAGTGAGTCAAATCAGGGGGCCAAGATTGGGGCAAGTCGGGGGCGGTACAATGAGCAGTTCTTC
once	TRBJ1-1	TRBV7-6	14	TRBD1	CASRSGQGWTEAFF	TGTGCCAGCAGATCTGGACAGGGGTGGACTGAAGCTTTCTTT
-	TRBJ2-3	TRBV19	16	-	CASSLGFSGNTDTQYF	TGTGCCAGTAGTCTTGGGTTTAGTGGAAACACAGATACGCAGTATTTT
-	TRBJ2-5	TRBV7-6	17	TRBD2	CASSFFGTSEPWETQYF	TGTGCCAGCAGCTTTTTCGGGACTAGCGAACCTTGGGAGACCCAGTACTTC
once	TRBJ2-7	TRBV7-8	14	-	CASTQAQGGSEQYF	TGTGCCAGCACCCAAGCACAGGGGGGGAGTGAGCAGTACTTC
once	TRBJ1-5	TRBV7-8	16	-	CASSLNGPSSNQPQHF	TGTGCCAGCAGCTTAAATGGTCCCTCTAGCAATCAGCCCCAGCATTTT
-	TRBJ2-7	TRBV7-8	14	-	CASSPEDEAYEQYF	TGTGCCAGCAGCCCCGAGGACGAGGCCTACGAGCAGTACTTC
few	TRBJ2-3	TRBV7-9	15	TRBD2	CASSLGLARTDTQYF	TGTGCCAGCAGCCTAGGACTAGCCCGCACAGATACGCAGTATTTT
few	TRBJ2-1	TRBV7-2	15	-	CASSLGRERSYEQFF	TGTGCCAGCAGCTTAGGTCGGGAACGGTCCTACGAGCAGTTCTTC
-	TRBJ2-7	TRBV7-9	17	TRBD1	CASSLAVGDRGNDEQYF	TGTGCCAGCAGCTTAGCGGTAGGGGACAGGGGTAACGACGAGCAGTACTTC
few	TRBJ2-1	TRBV15	21	TRBD2	CATSRDLFGDLLAGSYNEQFF	TGTGCCACCAGCAGAGATCTTTTTGGGGATTTACTAGCGGGGTCTTACAATGAGCAGTTCTTC
-	TRBJ1-4	TRBV12-3/TRBV12-4	13	-	CASSWREREKLFF	TGTGCCAGCAGTTGGAGGGAGAGGGAAAAACTGTTTTTT
-	TRBJ2-1	TRBV28	15	TRBD2	CASSSTEGLGTEQFF	TGTGCCAGCAGTTCTACCGAGGGACTAGGGACTGAGCAGTTCTTC
few	TRBJ1-1	TRBV7-2	12	-	CASSLGRTEAFF	TGTGCCAGCAGCTTGGGGCGCACTGAAGCTTTCTTT
medium-sized	TRBJ2-7	TRBV6-1	15	-	CASSEASDGSYEQYF	TGTGCCAGCAGTGAAGCGTCGGACGGCTCCTACGAGCAGTACTTC
-	TRBJ1-5	TRBV7-6	12	-	CASSLGNQPQHF	TGTGCCAGCAGCTTAGGCAATCAGCCCCAGCATTTT
few	TRBJ2-3	TRBV7-6	15	TRBD2	CASSSIAGAIDTQYF	TGTGCCAGCAGCTCAATAGCGGGAGCAATAGATACGCAGTATTTT
-	TRBJ2-5	TRBV11-2	14	-	CASSFGVAEETQYF	TGTGCCAGCAGCTTCGGGGTCGCGGAGGAGACCCAGTACTTC
-	TRBJ1-2	TRBV7-2	13	-	CASSSGDPYGYTF	TGTGCCAGCAGTTCAGGGGACCCCTATGGCTACACCTTC
-	TRBJ2-7	TRBV7-2	14	-	CASSLGPSRYEQYF	TGTGCCAGCAGCTTAGGCCCTAGTAGGTACGAGCAGTACTTC
large	TRBJ2-7	TRBV7-8	14	TRBD2	CASSLVAGGLEQYF	TGTGCCAGCAGCTTAGTAGCGGGAGGGCTTGAGCAGTACTTC
medium-sized	TRBJ2-1	TRBV12-3/TRBV12-4	13	-	CASSLAPGFVQFF	TGTGCCAGCAGTTTAGCGCCCGGGTTTGTGCAGTTCTTC